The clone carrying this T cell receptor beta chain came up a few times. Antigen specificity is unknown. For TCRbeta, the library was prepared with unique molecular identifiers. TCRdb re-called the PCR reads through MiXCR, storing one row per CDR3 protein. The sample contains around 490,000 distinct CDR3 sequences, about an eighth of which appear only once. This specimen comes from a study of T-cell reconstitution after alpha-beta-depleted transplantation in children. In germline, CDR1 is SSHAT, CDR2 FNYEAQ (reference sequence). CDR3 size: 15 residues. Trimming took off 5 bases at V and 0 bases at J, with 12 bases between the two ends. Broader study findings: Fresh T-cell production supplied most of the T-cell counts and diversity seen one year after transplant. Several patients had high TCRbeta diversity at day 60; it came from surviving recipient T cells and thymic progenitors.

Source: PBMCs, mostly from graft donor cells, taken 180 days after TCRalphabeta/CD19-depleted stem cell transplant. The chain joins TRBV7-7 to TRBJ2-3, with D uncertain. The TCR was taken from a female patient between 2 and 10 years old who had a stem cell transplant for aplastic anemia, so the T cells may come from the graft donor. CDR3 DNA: TGTGCCAGCAGCCCCTACCGGGCTAGCACAGATACGCAGTATTTT. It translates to CASSPYRASTDTQYF.